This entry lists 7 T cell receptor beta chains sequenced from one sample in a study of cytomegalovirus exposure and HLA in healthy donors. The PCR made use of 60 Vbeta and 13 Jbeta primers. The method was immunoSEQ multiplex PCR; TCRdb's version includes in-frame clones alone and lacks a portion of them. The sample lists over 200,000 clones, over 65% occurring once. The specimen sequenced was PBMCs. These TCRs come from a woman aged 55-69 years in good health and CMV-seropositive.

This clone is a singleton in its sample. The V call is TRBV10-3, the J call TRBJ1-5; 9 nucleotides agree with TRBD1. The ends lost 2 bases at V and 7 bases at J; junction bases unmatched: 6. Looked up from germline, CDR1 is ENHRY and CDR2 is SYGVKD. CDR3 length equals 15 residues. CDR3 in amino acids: CAISEGQGLGQPQHF. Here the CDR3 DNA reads TGTGCCATCAGTGAGGGACAGGGGCTGGGGCAGCCCCAGCATTTT.

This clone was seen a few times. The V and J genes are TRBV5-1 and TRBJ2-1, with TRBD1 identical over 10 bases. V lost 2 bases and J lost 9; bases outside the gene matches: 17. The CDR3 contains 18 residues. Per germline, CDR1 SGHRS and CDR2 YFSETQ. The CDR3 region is CASSFRVLGTGDRSEQFF. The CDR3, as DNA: TGCGCCAGCAGCTTTCGGGTCTTGGGGACAGGGGACAGGTCTGAGCAGTTCTTC.

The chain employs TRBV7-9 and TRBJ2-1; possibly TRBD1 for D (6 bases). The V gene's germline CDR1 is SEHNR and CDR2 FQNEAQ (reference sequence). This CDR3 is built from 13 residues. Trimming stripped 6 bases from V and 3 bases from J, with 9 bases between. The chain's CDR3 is CASRDSVYNEQFF. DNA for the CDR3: TGTGCCAGCAGGGACAGCGTCTACAATGAGCAGTTCTTC.

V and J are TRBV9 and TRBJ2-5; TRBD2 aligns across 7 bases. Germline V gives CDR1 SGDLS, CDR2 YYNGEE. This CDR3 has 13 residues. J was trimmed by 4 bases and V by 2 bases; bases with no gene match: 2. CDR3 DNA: TGTGCCAGCAGCGTGTGGGGGGGAGAGACCCAGTACTTC. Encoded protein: CASSVWGGETQYF.

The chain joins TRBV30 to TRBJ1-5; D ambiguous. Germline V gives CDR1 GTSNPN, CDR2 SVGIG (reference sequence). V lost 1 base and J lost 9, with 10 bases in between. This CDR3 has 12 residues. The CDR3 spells CAWSEPARPQHF. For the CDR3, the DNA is TGTGCCTGGAGTGAGCCAGCGCGGCCCCAGCATTTT.

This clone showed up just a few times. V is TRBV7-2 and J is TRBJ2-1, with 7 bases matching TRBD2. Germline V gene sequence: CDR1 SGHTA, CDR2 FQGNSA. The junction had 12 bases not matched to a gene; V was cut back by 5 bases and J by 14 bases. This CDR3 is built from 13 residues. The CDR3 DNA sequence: TGTGCCAGCAGCGAAGCCCCTGGACTAGGCAAGTTCTTC. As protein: CASSEAPGLGKFF.

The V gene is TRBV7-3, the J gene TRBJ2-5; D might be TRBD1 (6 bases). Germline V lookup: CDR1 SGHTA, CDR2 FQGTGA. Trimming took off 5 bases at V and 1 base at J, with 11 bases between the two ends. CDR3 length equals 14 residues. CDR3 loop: CASSPTGPQETQYF. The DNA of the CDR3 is TGTGCCAGCAGCCCGACAGGCCCCCAAGAGACCCAGTACTTC.